This T cell receptor beta chain was captured by sequencing in a study of identical twins. The CDR3 contains 15 residues. Trimming at V came to 2 bases and at J to 9 bases, leaving 11 bases not matched to a gene. Per germline, CDR1 SGDLS and CDR2 YYNGEE. Comments on this clonotype: Its antigen is unknown.

TCRdb re-called the 5' RACE reads with MiXCR, one entry per CDR3 protein. The sample consists of hundreds of thousands of distinct CDR3 sequences, 6% to 8% of them appearing once. General study results and limits: Analyses of zero insertions could, in part, be confounded by invariant MAIT and iNKT cells. Out-of-frame alpha sequences shared by twins were enriched for low generation probability.

The data were also submitted as part of a second study, on yellow fever vaccine responses in identical twins.

Specimen: CD8+ T cells sorted from blood. The clonotype comes from a woman in her late teens or twenties in good health. The rearrangement joins TRBV9 to TRBJ2-1; 7 bases line up with TRBD1. Written as DNA, the CDR3 is TGTGCCAGCAGCGTTAAGGGAGCAGGGGGTTTTGAGCAGTTCTTC. This gives the protein CASSVKGAGGFEQFF. Complete variable domain (other parts from reference TRBV9 and TRBJ2-1): DSGVTQTPKHLITATGQRVTLRCSPRSGDLSVYWYQQSLDQGLQFLIQYYNGEERAKGNILERFSAQQFPDLHSELNLSSLELGDSALYFCASSVKGAGGFEQFFGPGTRLTVL.